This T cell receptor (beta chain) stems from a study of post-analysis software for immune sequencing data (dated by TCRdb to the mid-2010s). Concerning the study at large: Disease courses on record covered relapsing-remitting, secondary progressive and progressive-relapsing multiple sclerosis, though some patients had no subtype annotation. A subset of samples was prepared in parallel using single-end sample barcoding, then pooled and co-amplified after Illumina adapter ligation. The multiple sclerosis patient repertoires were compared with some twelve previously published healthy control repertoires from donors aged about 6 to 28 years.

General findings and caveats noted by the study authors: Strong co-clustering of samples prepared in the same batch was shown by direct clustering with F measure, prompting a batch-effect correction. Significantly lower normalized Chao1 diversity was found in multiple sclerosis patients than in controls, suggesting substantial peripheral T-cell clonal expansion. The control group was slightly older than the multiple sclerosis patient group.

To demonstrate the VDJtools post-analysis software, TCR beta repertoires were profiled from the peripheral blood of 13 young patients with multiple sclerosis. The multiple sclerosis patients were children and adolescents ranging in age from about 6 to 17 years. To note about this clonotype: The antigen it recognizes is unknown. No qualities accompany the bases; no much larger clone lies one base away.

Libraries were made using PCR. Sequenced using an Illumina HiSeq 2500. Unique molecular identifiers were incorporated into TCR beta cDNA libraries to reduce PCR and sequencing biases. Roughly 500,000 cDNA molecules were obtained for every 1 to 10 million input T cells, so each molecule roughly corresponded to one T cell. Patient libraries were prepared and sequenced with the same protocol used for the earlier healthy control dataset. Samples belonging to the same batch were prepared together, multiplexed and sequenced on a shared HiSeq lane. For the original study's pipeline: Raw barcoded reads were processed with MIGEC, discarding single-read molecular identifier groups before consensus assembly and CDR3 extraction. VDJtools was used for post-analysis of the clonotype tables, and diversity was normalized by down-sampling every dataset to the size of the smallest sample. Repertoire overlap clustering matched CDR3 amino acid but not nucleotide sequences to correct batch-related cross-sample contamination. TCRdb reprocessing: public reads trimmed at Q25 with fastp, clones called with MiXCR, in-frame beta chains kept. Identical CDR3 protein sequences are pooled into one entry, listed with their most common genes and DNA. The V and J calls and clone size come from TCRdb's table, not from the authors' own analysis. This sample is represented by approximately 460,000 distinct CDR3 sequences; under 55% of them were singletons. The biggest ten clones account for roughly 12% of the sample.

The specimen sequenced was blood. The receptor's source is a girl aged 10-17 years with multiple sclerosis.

The base sequence is TGCAGTGCGATCCCTTTAGCGGGAGGACCCACAGATACGCAGTATTTT. Protein translation: CSAIPLAGGPTDTQYF. The V and J genes are TRBV20-1 and TRBJ2-3; TRBD2 agrees with 10 junctional bases. The CDR3 has 16 amino acids, counting the end cysteine and phenylalanine. Solely the CDR3 DNA is kept, with 48 bases framed from the first base. V has 6 bases trimmed and J has 2 bases trimmed; junction bases matching no gene number 11. Looking up the germline V gene (reference sequence) yields CDR1 DFQATT and CDR2 SNEGSKA.